One sample yielded the 16 T cell receptor beta chains listed below, sequenced in a study of beta chain features in type 1 diabetes. Study-level points and caveats: Shortening that was moderate but significant affected the TCRB CDR3s of Type 1 diabetes patients in all four CD4+ subsets.

For these receptors, no antigen is known. The authors reverse transcribed all of the isolated RNA, so sequencing captured expressed TCRB transcripts. The table came from immunoSEQ multiplex PCR; TCRdb's copy has only in-frame clones and leaves some out. This table holds over 650,000 clones, around 15% found once. Sequencing was carried out using naive CD4+ T cells from blood. These TCRs come from a man between 18 and 35 years old with type 1 diabetes.

This clone showed up just a few times. This chain joins TRBV25-1 and TRBJ1-4; no firm D call. V shed 5 bases and J shed 10 bases, with 11 bases lying between them. Per germline, CDR1 MGHDK and CDR2 SYGVNS. The CDR3 has 12 residues. CDR3 loop: CASSRLAGKLFF. The CDR3 bases are TGTGCCAGCAGTCGACTGGCGGGAAAACTGTTTTTT.

Only a few counts were recorded for this clone. This sequence joins TRBV5-1 and TRBJ1-5; D is possibly TRBD1 (5 bases). This CDR3 is 14 amino acids long. Trimming removed 4 bases at V and 5 bases at J, with 13 bases between. In germline, CDR1 is SGHRS, CDR2 YFSETQ. CDR3 in DNA: TGCGCCAGCAGCCCAAGGGGAGGTTATCAGCCCCAGCATTTT. Translated: CASSPRGGYQPQHF.

The sample holds a few counts of this clone. The gene calls are TRBV6-1 and TRBJ1-5; weak D call: TRBD1 (5 bases). The CDR3 is 14 residues long. With 5 bases removed from V and 6 bases from J, the gap between germline ends came to 14 bases. Germline CDR1 is MNHNS and CDR2 is SASEGT. The CDR3 here is CASSISGTLQPQHF. As DNA, the CDR3 is TGTGCCAGCAGTATCTCCGGGACCCTTCAGCCCCAGCATTTT.

The chain is built from TRBV9 and TRBJ2-6; D not certain. Trimming cost V 4 bases and J 4 bases, with 15 bases left between them. CDR1 SGDLS and CDR2 YYNGEE come from the germline V gene. CDR3 size: 16 residues. The CDR3 region is CASSPRTSGGANVLTF. The CDR3 DNA reads TGTGCCAGCAGCCCCAGAACCTCTGGGGGGGCCAACGTCCTGACTTTC.

This clone was seen more than once but under ten times. The chain carries TRBV28 and TRBJ2-7; perhaps TRBD2 as D (6 bases). The CDR3 is 14 residues long. Trimming shortened V by 6 bases and J by 1 base, and 13 bases separated the two germline ends. Germline-derived CDR1 and CDR2 are MDHEN and SYDVKM. CDR3 region: CASRAGGESYEQYF. The CDR3 DNA sequence: TGTGCCAGCAGGGCTGGCGGGGAGTCCTACGAGCAGTACTTC.

The chain joins TRBV7-2 to TRBJ1-4; unclear D gene. The V gene lost 2 bases and the J gene lost 8 bases, with 12 bases spanning the gap. Germline V gene data show CDR1 as SGHTA and CDR2 as FQGNSA. The CDR3 consists of 14 residues. CDR3 in DNA: TGTGCCAGCAGCTTAAACCCGGGCGGCGAAAAACTGTTTTTT. Its protein product is CASSLNPGGEKLFF.

This clone has only a few counts. The rearrangement joins TRBV7-3 to TRBJ2-3, with D hard to call. Deletions cut 0 bases from V and 11 bases from J, with 15 bases between. CDR1 is SGHTA and CDR2 is FQGTGA in the germline V gene. This CDR3 is built from 14 residues. The CDR3 sequence: CASSLTPASGGQYF. CDR3 bases: TGTGCCAGCAGCTTAACCCCCGCATCAGGTGGGCAGTATTTT.

This clone has just a few counts. The V gene is TRBV7-2, the J gene TRBJ2-7; the D gene is possibly TRBD1 (5 bases). The germline V gene encodes CDR1 SGHTA and CDR2 FQGNSA. This CDR3 contains 14 residues. Trimming cost V 3 bases and J 6 bases, with 15 bases left between them. The CDR3 sequence: CASSLAGQRSEQYF. The CDR3 DNA is TGTGCCAGCAGCTTGGCAGGGCAACGTTCCGAGCAGTACTTC. Full variable domain (missing parts from reference TRBV7-2 and TRBJ2-7): GAGVSQSPSNKVTEKGKDVELRCDPISGHTALYWYRQSLGQGLEFLIYFQGNSAPDKSGLPSDRFSAERTGGSVSTLTIQRTQQEDSAVYLCASSLAGQRSEQYFGPGTRLTVT.

The V call is TRBV28, the J call TRBJ2-2; D not resolved. V lost 9 bases to trimming and J lost 5 bases, with 19 bases between them. From germline, CDR1 is MDHEN and CDR2 SYDVKM. This CDR3 comprises 15 residues. In nucleotides, the CDR3 is TGTGCCAGTGCCGGGTCCCTTTTTCGGACCGGGGAGCTGTTTTTT. Translation: CASAGSLFRTGELFF.

V usage is TRBV15 and J usage is TRBJ2-7; 9 bases agree with TRBD1. V was clipped by 1 base and J by 6 bases; unmatched bases: 13. The CDR3 loop spans 17 amino acids. Germline V lookup: CDR1 LNHNV, CDR2 YYDKDF (reference sequence). The CDR3 is CATSRVGHWDRDPEQYF. CDR3 in DNA: TGTGCCACCAGCAGAGTGGGTCATTGGGACAGGGATCCCGAGCAGTACTTC.

The chain recombines TRBV5-1 with TRBJ1-2, with 9 bases identical to TRBD1. With 3 bases clipped from V and 6 bases from J, the junction kept 6 bases outside the gene matches. This CDR3 spans 14 amino acids. CDR1 SGHRS and CDR2 YFSETQ come from the germline V gene. CDR3 DNA: TGCGCCAGCAGCTCCGGGGACAGGGCGGATGGCTACACCTTC. The encoded protein is CASSSGDRADGYTF.

This clone has a single count. The chain combines TRBV5-1 with TRBJ2-3; TRBD1 matches at 9 bases. J was trimmed by 0 bases and V by 4 bases; bases with no gene match: 3. In germline, CDR1 is SGHRS, CDR2 YFSETQ. This CDR3 has 15 residues. The CDR3 coding sequence is TGCGCCAGCAGCCCCGGGACAGGGAGCACAGATACGCAGTATTTT. Encoded protein: CASSPGTGSTDTQYF. Full variable domain (rest looked up from reference TRBV5-1 and TRBJ2-3): KAGVTQTPRYLIKTRGQQVTLSCSPISGHRSVSWYQQTPGQGLQFLFEYFSETQRNKGNFPGRFSGRQFSNSRSEMNVSTLELGDSALYLCASSPGTGSTDTQYFGPGTRLTVL.

This chain links TRBV5-1 with TRBJ2-5, with a tentative D call TRBD1 (5 bases). This CDR3 is built from 13 residues. CDR1 and CDR2 from the germline V gene are SGHRS and YFSETQ. V was shortened by 4 bases and J by 5 bases, with 12 bases between the two germline ends. CDR3 nucleotides: TGCGCCAGCAGCCCCGACAGAAGCGAGACCCAGTACTTC. Protein product: CASSPDRSETQYF.

This clone was picked up one time. The V gene is TRBV9, the J gene TRBJ2-7, with a tentative D call TRBD1 (5 bases). V was pared by 0 bases and J by 2 bases, with 12 bases between. The germline V gene encodes CDR1 SGDLS and CDR2 YYNGEE. CDR3 length: 15 residues. The CDR3 DNA follows: TGTGCCAGCAGCGTAGCGGACACTATCACCTACGAGCAGTACTTC. The encoded protein is CASSVADTITYEQYF.

The CDR3 is CASSLWRELGHEQFF. The CDR3 region has the DNA TGTGCCAGTTCCCTCTGGCGGGAATTAGGGCATGAGCAGTTCTTC. The rearrangement uses TRBV6-1 and TRBJ2-1, with a tentative D call TRBD2 (6 bases). Germline loops: CDR1 MNHNS, CDR2 SASEGT. Trimming removed 9 bases at V and 8 bases at J, with 23 bases between. The CDR3 runs to 15 residues.

This clone was found a few times. CDR3 nucleotide sequence: TGCGCCAGCAGCTTGATGGGGGAGTACTACGAGCAGTACTTC. Its protein is CASSLMGEYYEQYF. The chain recombines TRBV5-1 with TRBJ2-7, with D perhaps assigned TRBD1 or TRBD2 (5 bases each). Germline V gene data show CDR1 as SGHRS and CDR2 as YFSETQ. V lost 1 base to trimming and J lost 3 bases, with 11 bases between them. The CDR3 contains 14 residues.